The entry below describes one T cell receptor (beta chain). The antigen remains unidentified. Data came from immunoSEQ multiplex PCR; TCRdb stores just in-frame clones and leaves some out. Altogether over 70,000 clones are present, approximately 90% being singletons, with the ten largest covering 3% to 4%. The entry originates in a study of cytomegalovirus exposure and HLA in healthy donors. The CDR3 runs 14 residues. The ends lost 1 base at V and 6 bases at J; junction bases unmatched: 6. Germline assignment: CDR1 KGHSH and CDR2 LQKENI. Overall study findings and caveats: Listed as cytomegalovirus-associated were approximately 160 TCR beta chains.

The source material was PBMCs. The chain recombines TRBV18 with TRBJ2-7; 7 nucleotides align to TRBD1. The clonotype originates from a woman aged 18-29 years in good health and CMV-seropositive. In nucleotides, the CDR3 is TGTGCCAGCTCACCACAGGGGGCTCTCGTCGAGCAGTACTTC. Its translation: CASSPQGALVEQYF.